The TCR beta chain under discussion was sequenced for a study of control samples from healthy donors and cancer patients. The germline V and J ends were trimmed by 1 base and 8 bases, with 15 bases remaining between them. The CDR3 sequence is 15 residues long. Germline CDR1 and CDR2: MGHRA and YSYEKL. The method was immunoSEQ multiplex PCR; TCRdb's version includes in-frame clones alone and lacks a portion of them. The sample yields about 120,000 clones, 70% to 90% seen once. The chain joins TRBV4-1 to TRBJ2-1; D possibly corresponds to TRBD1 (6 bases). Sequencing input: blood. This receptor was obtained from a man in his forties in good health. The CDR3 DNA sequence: TGCGCCAGCAGCCAAGGATTCAGCAGGGGATATGAGCAGTTCTTC. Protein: CASSQGFSRGYEQFF.